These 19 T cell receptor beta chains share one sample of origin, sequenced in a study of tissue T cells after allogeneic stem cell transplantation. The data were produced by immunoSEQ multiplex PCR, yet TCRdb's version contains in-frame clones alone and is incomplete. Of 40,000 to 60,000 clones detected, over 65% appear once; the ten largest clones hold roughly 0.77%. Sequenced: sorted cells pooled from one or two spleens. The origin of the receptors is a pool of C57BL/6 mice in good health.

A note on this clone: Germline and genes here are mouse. The CDR3 loop is CASGEGKNTGQLYF. The DNA read from the CDR3 is TGTGCCAGCGGTGAAGGCAAAAACACCGGGCAGCTCTAC. The chain has TRBV13-2 and TRBJ2-2; no clear D gene. The read ends 1 residue early relative to the CDR3; the germline J gene fills the gap. Germline CDR1 NNHNN, CDR2 SYGAGS (reference sequence). CDR3 length: 14 amino acids. With 2 bases removed from V and 1 base from J, the gap between germline ends came to 6 bases.

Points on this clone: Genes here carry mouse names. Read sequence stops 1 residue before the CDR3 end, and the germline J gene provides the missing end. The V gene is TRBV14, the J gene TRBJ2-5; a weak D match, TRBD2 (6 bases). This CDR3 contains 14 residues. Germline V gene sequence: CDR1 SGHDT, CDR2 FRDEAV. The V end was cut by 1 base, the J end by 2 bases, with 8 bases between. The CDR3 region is CASSFAGAQDTQYF. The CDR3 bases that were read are TGTGCCAGCAGTTTCGCTGGGGCCCAAGACACCCAGTAC.

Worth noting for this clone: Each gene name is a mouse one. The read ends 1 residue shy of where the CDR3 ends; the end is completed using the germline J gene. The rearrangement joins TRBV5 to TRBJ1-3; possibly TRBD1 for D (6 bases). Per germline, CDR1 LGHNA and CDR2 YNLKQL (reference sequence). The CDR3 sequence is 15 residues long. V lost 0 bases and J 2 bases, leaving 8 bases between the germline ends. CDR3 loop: CASSQEAGAGNTLYF. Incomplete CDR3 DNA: TGTGCCAGCAGCCAAGAGGCAGGGGCTGGAAATACGCTCTAT.

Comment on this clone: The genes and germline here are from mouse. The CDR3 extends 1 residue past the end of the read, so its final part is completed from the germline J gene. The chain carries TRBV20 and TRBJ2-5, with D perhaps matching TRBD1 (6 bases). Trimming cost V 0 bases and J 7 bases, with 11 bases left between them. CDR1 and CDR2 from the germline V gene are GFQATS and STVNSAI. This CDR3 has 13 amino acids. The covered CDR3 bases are TGTGGTGCTAGGGATCAGGGGAGAAACACCCAGTAC. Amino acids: CGARDQGRNTQY. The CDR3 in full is CGARDQGRNTQYF.

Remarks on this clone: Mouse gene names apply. This CDR3 reads CASSFGTGGKDTQYF. The sequenced part of the CDR3 DNA is TGTGCCAGCTCTTTCGGGACTGGGGGGAAGGACACCCAGTAC. The chain links TRBV12-2 to TRBJ2-5; 12 nucleotides match TRBD2. The read terminates 1 residue ahead of where the CDR3 ends, so the germline J gene completes it. CDR1 is SGHLS, CDR2 HYDKME, per germline. Germline trimming cut 3 bases from V and 6 bases from J; bases unmatched to any gene: 6. The CDR3 is 15 residues long. Full variable domain (missing parts from reference TRBV12-2 and TRBJ2-5): NSGVVQSPRYIIKGKGERSILKCIPISGHLSVAWYQQTQGQELKFFIQHYDKMERDKGNLPSRFSVQQFDDYHSEMNMSALELEDSAVYFCASSFGTGGKDTQYFGPGTRLLVL.

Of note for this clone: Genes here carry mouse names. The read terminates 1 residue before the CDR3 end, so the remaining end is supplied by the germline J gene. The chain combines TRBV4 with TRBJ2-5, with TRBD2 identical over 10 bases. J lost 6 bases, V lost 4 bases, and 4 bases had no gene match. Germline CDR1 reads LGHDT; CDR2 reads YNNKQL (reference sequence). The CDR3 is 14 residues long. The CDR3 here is CASSSDWGEDTQYF. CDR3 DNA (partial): TGTGCCAGCAGCTCCGACTGGGGGGAGGACACCCAGTAC.

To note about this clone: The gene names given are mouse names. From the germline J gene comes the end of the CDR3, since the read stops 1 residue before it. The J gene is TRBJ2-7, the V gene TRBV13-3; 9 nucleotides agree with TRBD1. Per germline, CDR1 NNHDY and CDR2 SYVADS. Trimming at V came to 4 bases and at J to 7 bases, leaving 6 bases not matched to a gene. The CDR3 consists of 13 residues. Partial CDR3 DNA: TGTGCCAGCAGTCCGGGACAGGGATGGGAACAGTAC. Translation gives CASSPGQGWEQY. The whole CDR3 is CASSPGQGWEQYF.

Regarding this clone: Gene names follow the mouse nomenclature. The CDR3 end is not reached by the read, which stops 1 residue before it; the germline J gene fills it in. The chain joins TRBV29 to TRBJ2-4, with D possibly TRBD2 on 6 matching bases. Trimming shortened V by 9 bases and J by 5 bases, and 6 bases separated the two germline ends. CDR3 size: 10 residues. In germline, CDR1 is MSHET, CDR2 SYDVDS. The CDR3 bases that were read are TGTGCTAGGGGGGGAAACACCTTGTAC. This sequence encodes CARGGNTLY. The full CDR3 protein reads CARGGNTLYF.

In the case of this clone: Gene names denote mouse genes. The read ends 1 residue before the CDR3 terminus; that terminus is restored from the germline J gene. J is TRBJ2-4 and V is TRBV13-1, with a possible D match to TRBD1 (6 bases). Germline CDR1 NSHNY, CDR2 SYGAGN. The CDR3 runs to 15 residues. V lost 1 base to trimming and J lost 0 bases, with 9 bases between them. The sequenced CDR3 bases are TGTGCCAGCAGTGATATAGGGGGTAGTCAAAACACCTTGTAC. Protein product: CASSDIGGSQNTLY. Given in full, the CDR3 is CASSDIGGSQNTLYF.

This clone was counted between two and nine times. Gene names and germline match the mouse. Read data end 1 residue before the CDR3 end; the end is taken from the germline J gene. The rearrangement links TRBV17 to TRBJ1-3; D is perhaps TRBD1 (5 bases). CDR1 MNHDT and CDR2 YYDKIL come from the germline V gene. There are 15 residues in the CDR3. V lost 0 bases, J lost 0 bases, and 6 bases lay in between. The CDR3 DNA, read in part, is TGTGCTAGCAGTAGAGACAGGGTTTCTGGAAATACGCTCTAT. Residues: CASSRDRVSGNTLY. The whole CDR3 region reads CASSRDRVSGNTLYF.

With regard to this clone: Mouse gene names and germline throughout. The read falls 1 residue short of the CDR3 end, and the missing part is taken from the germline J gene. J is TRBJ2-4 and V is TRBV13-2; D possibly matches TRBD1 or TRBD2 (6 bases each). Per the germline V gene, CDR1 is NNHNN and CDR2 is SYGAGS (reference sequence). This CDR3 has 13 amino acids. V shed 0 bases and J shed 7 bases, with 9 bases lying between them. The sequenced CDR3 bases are TGTGCCAGCGGTGATGGGGGGCGGGACACCTTGTAC. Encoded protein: CASGDGGRDTLY. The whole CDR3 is CASGDGGRDTLYF.

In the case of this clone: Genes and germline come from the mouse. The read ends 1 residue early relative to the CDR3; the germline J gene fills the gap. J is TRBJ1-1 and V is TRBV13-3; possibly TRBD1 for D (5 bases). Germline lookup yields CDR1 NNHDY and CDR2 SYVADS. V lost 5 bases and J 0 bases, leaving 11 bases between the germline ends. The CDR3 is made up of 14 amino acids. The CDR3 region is CASRPDNANTEVFF. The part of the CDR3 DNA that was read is TGTGCCAGCAGGCCGGACAATGCAAACACAGAAGTCTTC.

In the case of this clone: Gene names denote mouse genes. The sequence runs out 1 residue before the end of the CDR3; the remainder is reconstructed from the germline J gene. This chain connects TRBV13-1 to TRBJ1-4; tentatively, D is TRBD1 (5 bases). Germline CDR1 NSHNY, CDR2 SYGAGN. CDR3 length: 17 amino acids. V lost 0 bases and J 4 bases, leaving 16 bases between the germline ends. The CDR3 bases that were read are TGTGCCAGCAGTGATGGACAGCCCAATTTGGGCAACGAAAGATTATTT. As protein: CASSDGQPNLGNERLF. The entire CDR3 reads CASSDGQPNLGNERLFF.

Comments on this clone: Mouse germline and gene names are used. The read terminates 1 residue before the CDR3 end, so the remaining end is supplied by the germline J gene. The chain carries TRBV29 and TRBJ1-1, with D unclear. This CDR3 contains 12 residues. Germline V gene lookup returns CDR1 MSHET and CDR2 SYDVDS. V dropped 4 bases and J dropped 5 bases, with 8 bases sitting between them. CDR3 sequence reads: CASSSLGTEVFF. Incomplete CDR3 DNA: TGTGCTAGCAGTTCCCTCGGGACAGAAGTCTTC.

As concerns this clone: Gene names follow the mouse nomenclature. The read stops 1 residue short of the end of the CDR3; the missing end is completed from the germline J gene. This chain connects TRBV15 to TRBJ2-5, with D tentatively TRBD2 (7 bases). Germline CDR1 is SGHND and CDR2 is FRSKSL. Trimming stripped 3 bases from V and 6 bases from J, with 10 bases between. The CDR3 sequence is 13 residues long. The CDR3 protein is CASSLGGADTQYF. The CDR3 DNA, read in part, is TGTGCCAGCAGTTTGGGGGGCGCGGACACCCAGTAC.

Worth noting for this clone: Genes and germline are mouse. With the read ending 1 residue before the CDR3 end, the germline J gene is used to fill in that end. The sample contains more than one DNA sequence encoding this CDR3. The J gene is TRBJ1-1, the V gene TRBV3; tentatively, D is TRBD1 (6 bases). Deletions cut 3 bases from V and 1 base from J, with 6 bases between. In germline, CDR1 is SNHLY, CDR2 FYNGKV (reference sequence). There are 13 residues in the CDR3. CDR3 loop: CASSLTGNTEVFF. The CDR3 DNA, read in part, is TGTGCCAGCAGCTTGACAGGGAACACAGAAGTCTTC.

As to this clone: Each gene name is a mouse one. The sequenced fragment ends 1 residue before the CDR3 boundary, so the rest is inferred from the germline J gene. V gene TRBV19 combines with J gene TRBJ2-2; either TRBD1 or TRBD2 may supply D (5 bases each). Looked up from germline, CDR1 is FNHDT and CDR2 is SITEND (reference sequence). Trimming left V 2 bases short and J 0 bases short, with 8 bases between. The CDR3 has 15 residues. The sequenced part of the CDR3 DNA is TGTGCCAGCAGTATGGGGGAAGCAAACACCGGGCAGCTCTAC. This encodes CASSMGEANTGQLY. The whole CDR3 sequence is CASSMGEANTGQLYF. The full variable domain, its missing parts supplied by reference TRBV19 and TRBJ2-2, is GGIITQTPKFLIGQEGQKLTLKCQQNFNHDTMYWYRQDSGKGLRLIYYSITENDLQKGDLSEGYDASREKKSSFSLTVTSAQKNEMAVFLCASSMGEANTGQLYFGEGSKLTVL.

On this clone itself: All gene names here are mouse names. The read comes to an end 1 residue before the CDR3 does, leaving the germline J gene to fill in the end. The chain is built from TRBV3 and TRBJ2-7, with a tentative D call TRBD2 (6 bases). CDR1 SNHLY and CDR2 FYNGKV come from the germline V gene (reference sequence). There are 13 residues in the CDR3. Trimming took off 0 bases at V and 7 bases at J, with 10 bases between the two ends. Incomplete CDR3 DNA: TGTGCCAGCAGCTTAGCGGGGCTGGGGGAACAGTAC. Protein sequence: CASSLAGLGEQY. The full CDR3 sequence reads CASSLAGLGEQYF.

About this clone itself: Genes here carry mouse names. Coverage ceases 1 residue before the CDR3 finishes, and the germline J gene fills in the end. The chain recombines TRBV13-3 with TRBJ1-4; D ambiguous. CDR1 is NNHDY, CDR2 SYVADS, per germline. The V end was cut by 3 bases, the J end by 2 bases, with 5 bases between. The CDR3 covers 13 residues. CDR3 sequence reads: CASSAQSNERLFF. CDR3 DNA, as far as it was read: TGTGCCAGCAGTGCCCAGTCCAACGAAAGATTATTT.